This TCR beta chain derives from a study of monozygotic twins with inflammatory bowel disease. TCRdb re-called the 5' RACE reads, yielding one record per CDR3 amino acid sequence without DNA. Seen in this sample are around 380,000 distinct CDR3 sequences; the ten most common clones hold roughly 2.5%. This CDR3 has 13 amino acids. In germline, CDR1 is SNHLY, CDR2 FYNNEI. Whole-study findings and limits: No repertoire similarity difference was seen between concordant and discordant twins; power was possibly limited.

Points on this clonotype: Its antigen is as yet unknown.

This receptor was obtained from a human donor with ulcerative colitis or Crohn's disease, or a healthy co-twin of an affected twin (not recorded which). Sequencing was carried out using blood. The gene calls are TRBV2 and TRBJ2-7; TCRdb's D call, TRBD1, is unchecked because there is no DNA. The chain's CDR3 is CASSGGASYEQYF.